This entry lists 26 T cell receptor beta chains sequenced from one sample in a study of shared clonotypes between healthy human individuals (dated by TCRdb to about 2020). Preparation of the library involved the immunoSEQ multiplex PCR assay. TCRdb retrieved this table from immuneACCESS and kept in-frame rearrangements only. Not all clones are present; in checked studies, unresolved V genes account for under half, and no reason is known for the remainder. This sample comprises about 450,000 clones, approximately 79% of them detected only once. The ten biggest clones cover approximately 12% of the sample. Sequences were obtained from PBMCs. The origin of the receptors is a woman aged 40 to 50 in good health. Some clones in this sample may be carry-over from other donors' samples.

The chain uses TRBV5-1 and TRBJ1-1; D uncertain. Germline V gene data show CDR1 as SGHRS and CDR2 as YFSETQ. CDR3 length: 14 amino acids. The V end lost 2 bases, the J end lost 1 base, and 9 bases lay between the germline ends. The CDR3 nucleotides read TGCGCCAGCAGCTTTTTAATCCAGAACACTGAAGCTTTCTTT. Its protein is CASSFLIQNTEAFF.

The chain combines TRBV9 with TRBJ2-3; 7 bases match TRBD2. The germline CDR1 and CDR2 sequences are SGDLS and YYNGEE. There are 16 residues in the CDR3. After removal of 0 bases from V and 2 bases from J, the junction contained 6 bases not matched to a gene. The chain's CDR3 is CASSVDPRGSTDTQYF. The CDR3 DNA sequence: TGTGCCAGCAGCGTAGATCCGCGGGGGTCCACAGATACGCAGTATTTT.

The chain has TRBV21-1 and TRBJ1-2; the table's D gene call, TRBD1, was not cross checked with the DNA. TRBV21-1 is marked as a pseudogene. The CDR3 has 15 residues. CDR3 residues: CASSPGQGATNGYTF. CDR3 coding DNA: TGTGCCAGCAGCCCGGGACAGGGGGCTACAAATGGCTACACCTTC.

This chain connects TRBV2 to TRBJ1-2; a weak D match, TRBD1 (5 bases). Trimming removed 5 bases from V and 4 bases from J, with 14 bases in between. The CDR3 runs 14 residues. Germline CDR1 SNHLY, CDR2 FYNNEI. The CDR3 spells CASSNPTGIYGYTF. The CDR3 coding sequence is TGTGCCAGCAGTAACCCCACAGGAATCTATGGCTACACCTTC.

This clone showed up just a few times. The gene calls are TRBV5-8 and TRBJ1-2; D is unclear. V lost 1 base and J 0 bases, leaving 10 bases between the germline ends. The CDR3 contains 15 residues. CDR1 is SGHTS and CDR2 is YDEGEE in the germline V gene. CDR3 residues: CASSLFRKTNYGYTF. The CDR3 DNA reads TGTGCCAGCAGCTTGTTCAGGAAAACTAACTATGGCTACACCTTC.

The V call is TRBV2, the J call TRBJ2-5; 7 positions agree with TRBD1. V was clipped by 6 bases and J by 1 base; unmatched bases: 5. This CDR3 region has 14 residues. CDR1 is SNHLY and CDR2 is FYNNEI in the germline V gene. CDR3 bases: TGTGCCAGCAGCAGGGGGACAGCCCAAGAGACCCAGTACTTC. Translation: CASSRGTAQETQYF. The whole variable domain, filled in from reference TRBV2 and TRBJ2-5, reads EPEVTQTPSHQVTQMGQEVILRCVPISNHLYFYWYRQILGQKVEFLVSFYNNEISEKSEIFDDQFSVERPDGSNFTLKIRSTKLEDSAMYFCASSRGTAQETQYFGPGTRLLVL.

This clone was counted a single time. The chain has TRBV12-5 and TRBJ1-3; D unclear. This CDR3 has 14 amino acids. Per germline, CDR1 LGHNT and CDR2 FRNRAP. With 7 bases removed from V and 4 bases from J, the gap between germline ends came to 14 bases. The chain's CDR3 is CASAKGLKGNTIYF. CDR3 in DNA: TGTGCTAGTGCCAAAGGACTTAAGGGAAACACCATATATTTT.

The rearrangement uses TRBV5-6 and TRBJ1-6; D not resolved. The V and J ends lost 0 bases and 7 bases respectively, with 8 bases between them. CDR3 length: 14 amino acids. Germline V gene lookup returns CDR1 SGHDT and CDR2 YYEEEE. CDR3 amino acids: CASSLVQANSPLHF. The CDR3 coding sequence is TGTGCCAGCAGCTTGGTCCAGGCGAATTCACCCCTCCACTTT.

The rearrangement joins TRBV29-1 to TRBJ1-3; the D is unclear. The V end lost 6 bases, the J end lost 1 base, and 13 bases lay between the germline ends. There are 14 residues in the CDR3. The germline V gene encodes CDR1 SQVTM and CDR2 ANQGSEA. CDR3 loop: CSVDDEGSGNTIYF. The CDR3 DNA reads as TGCAGCGTAGACGACGAGGGATCTGGAAACACCATATATTTT.

Written as DNA, the CDR3 is TGCGCCAGCAGCTTCCTACCGCAGGGTCTGGAAGAGACCCAGTACTTC. This sequence encodes CASSFLPQGLEETQYF. The V gene is TRBV5-1, the J gene TRBJ2-5; tentatively, D is TRBD1 (5 bases). CDR3 length: 16 amino acids. Germline V gene data show CDR1 as SGHRS and CDR2 as YFSETQ. The V gene lost 2 bases and the J gene lost 3 bases, with 17 bases spanning the gap. The full variable domain, its missing parts supplied by reference TRBV5-1 and TRBJ2-5, is KAGVTQTPRYLIKTRGQQVTLSCSPISGHRSVSWYQQTPGQGLQFLFEYFSETQRNKGNFPGRFSGRQFSNSRSEMNVSTLELGDSALYLCASSFLPQGLEETQYFGPGTRLLVL.

This sequence joins TRBV29-1 and TRBJ1-3; D unresolved. The V and J ends lost 5 bases and 0 bases respectively, with 8 bases between them. CDR3 length equals 13 residues. Germline CDR1 is SQVTM and CDR2 is ANQGSEA. The CDR3 region has the DNA TGCAGCGTTCGGGAGAACTCTGGAAACACCATATATTTT. This encodes CSVRENSGNTIYF.

The V call is TRBV4-3, the J call TRBJ2-5, with D possibly TRBD2 on 6 matching bases. The end of the DNA aligns better with TRBJ2-7, so the J call may be wrong. The CDR3 loop spans 13 amino acids. The V gene's germline CDR1 is LGHNA and CDR2 YSLEER. The CDR3 nucleotides are TGCGCCAGCAGCCAAGAACTAGCTCGCGAGCAGTACTTC. Translation gives CASSQELAREQYF.

This clone was seen a handful of times. V usage is TRBV5-1 and J usage is TRBJ1-1; 7 nucleotides match TRBD1. J gave up 6 bases and V 0 bases, and 5 bases lay outside the gene matches. The CDR3 totals 14 residues. Germline loops: CDR1 SGHRS, CDR2 YFSETQ. CDR3 coding DNA: TGCGCCAGCAGCTTGGCCGGACAGGCCGCTGAAGCTTTCTTT. As protein: CASSLAGQAAEAFF.

The chain combines TRBV27 with TRBJ2-3; D not certain. V lost 1 base and J 3 bases, leaving 2 bases between the germline ends. This CDR3 is 12 amino acids long. Germline V gene lookup returns CDR1 MNHEY and CDR2 SMNVEV (reference sequence). CDR3 nucleotide sequence: TGTGCCAGCAGTTTATGGACAGATACGCAGTATTTT. Translation gives CASSLWTDTQYF.

This clone showed up just once. The chain couples TRBV10-2 to TRBJ2-2; 9 bases line up with TRBD2. This CDR3 comprises 15 residues. V dropped 2 bases and J dropped 4; count of bases not matched to a gene: 2. From germline, CDR1 is WSHSY and CDR2 SAAADI. CDR3 loop: CASSEGTSFTGELFF. DNA of the CDR3: TGCGCCAGCAGTGAGGGGACTAGCTTCACCGGGGAGCTGTTTTTT.

The chain combines TRBV9 with TRBJ1-2, with 9 nucleotides matching TRBD1. This CDR3 comprises 14 residues. From germline, CDR1 is SGDLS and CDR2 YYNGEE. Trimming at V came to 4 bases and at J to 4 bases, leaving 5 bases not matched to a gene. The CDR3 here is CASSKDRGGYGYTF. DNA for the CDR3: TGTGCCAGCAGCAAGGACAGGGGCGGCTATGGCTACACCTTC. Drawing the rest from reference TRBV9 and TRBJ1-2, the complete variable domain is DSGVTQTPKHLITATGQRVTLRCSPRSGDLSVYWYQQSLDQGLQFLIQYYNGEERAKGNILERFSAQQFPDLHSELNLSSLELGDSALYFCASSKDRGGYGYTFGSGTRLTVV.

The chain recombines TRBV28 with TRBJ2-7; 9 positions match TRBD2. This CDR3 has 14 amino acids. J gave up 3 bases and V 4 bases, and 4 bases lay outside the gene matches. Germline V gene lookup returns CDR1 MDHEN and CDR2 SYDVKM. Here the CDR3 reads CASSSTSGYYEQYF. The CDR3 coding sequence is TGTGCCAGCAGTTCGACTAGCGGATACTACGAGCAGTACTTC.

The J gene is TRBJ1-2, the V gene TRBV27; TRBD1 matches at 11 bases. CDR3 length: 16 amino acids. The germline gives CDR1 MNHEY, CDR2 SMNVEV (reference sequence). The trim removed 6 bases at V and 5 bases at J, leaving 11 bases unmatched. The CDR3 protein is CASRGQGGWLRYGYTF. The CDR3 nucleotides read TGTGCCAGCAGGGGACAGGGGGGTTGGCTTAGGTATGGCTACACCTTC.

This chain connects TRBV2 to TRBJ2-2; TRBD2 is a possible D gene (6 bases). Trimming pared 9 bases from V and 7 bases from J, leaving 21 bases between. Germline-derived CDR1 and CDR2 are SNHLY and FYNNEI. The CDR3 totals 15 residues. In DNA, the CDR3 is TGTGCCAGAATTACTAGCTGTTTCGTTTGCGGGGAGCTGTTTTTT. Amino acid sequence: CARITSCFVCGELFF.

This clone has a handful of counts. CDR3 region: CASSISGTSGAHYEQYF. CDR3 nucleotide sequence: TGTGCCAGTAGTATTTCTGGGACTAGCGGGGCGCATTACGAGCAGTACTTC. This chain uses TRBV19 with TRBJ2-7; 13 bases align to TRBD2. CDR3 length equals 17 residues. The V segment lost 3 bases and the J segment 4 bases; nucleotides outside the gene matches: 9. The germline V gene has CDR1 LNHDA and CDR2 SQIVND (reference sequence). The variable domain in full, with the rest retrieved from reference TRBV19 and TRBJ2-7, is DGGITQSPKYLFRKEGQNVTLSCEQNLNHDAMYWYRQDPGQGLRLIYYSQIVNDFQKGDIAEGYSVSREKKESFPLTVTSAQKNPTAFYLCASSISGTSGAHYEQYFGPGTRLTVT.

This clone came up once. The chain combines TRBV7-2 with TRBJ2-1; tentative D call: TRBD1 (7 bases). The V gene lost 5 bases and the J gene lost 7 bases, with 18 bases spanning the gap. From germline, CDR1 is SGHTA and CDR2 FQGNSA. CDR3 length: 15 amino acids. The CDR3 nucleotides are TGTGCCAGCAGCCTTAGGAGGGGGCGGGATAATGAGCAGTTCTTC. This sequence encodes CASSLRRGRDNEQFF.

CDR3 sequence reads: CASSLRGQETQYF. CDR3 DNA sequence: TGTGCCAGCAGCTTAAGAGGCCAAGAGACCCAGTACTTC. The chain is built from TRBV7-3 and TRBJ2-5, with unresolved D. CDR1 and CDR2 (germline): SGHTA, FQGTGA. The V end was cut by 1 base, the J end by 1 base, with 4 bases between. The CDR3 is 13 residues long.

The gene calls are TRBV29-1 and TRBJ2-6; no reliable D call. The CDR3 is 14 residues long. The V end lost 7 bases, the J end lost 0 bases, and 10 bases lay between the germline ends. Germline V lookup: CDR1 SQVTM, CDR2 ANQGSEA. The CDR3 reads CSASGDSGANVLTF. CDR3 DNA sequence: TGCAGCGCTTCAGGAGACTCTGGGGCCAACGTCCTGACTTTC.

The chain carries TRBV6-1 and TRBJ2-1, with D uncertain. The CDR3 is 13 amino acids. Germline V lookup: CDR1 MNHNS, CDR2 SASEGT. Deletions cut 3 bases from V and 13 bases from J, with 16 bases between. Here the CDR3 DNA reads TGTGCCAGCAGTGAGGGGTTCTTGGTCCCTCAGTTCTTC. Translating gives CASSEGFLVPQFF.

The rearrangement joins TRBV27 to TRBJ2-1; the match to TRBD2 covers 14 bases. J lost 6 bases, V lost 11 bases, and 6 bases had no gene match. This CDR3 spans 14 amino acids. Germline V lookup: CDR1 MNHEY, CDR2 SMNVEV (reference sequence). In DNA, the CDR3 is TGTGCCGTTCACGGGACTAGCGGGAGCAATGAGCAGTTCTTC. This codes for CAVHGTSGSNEQFF.

The chain couples TRBV6-5 to TRBJ2-3; D possibly corresponds to TRBD2 (6 bases). The CDR3 has 14 amino acids. Germline V lookup: CDR1 MNHEY, CDR2 SVGAGI. Trimming removed 6 bases from V and 3 bases from J, with 13 bases in between. This chain's CDR3 is CASSRRDLTDTQYF. The DNA for the CDR3 is TGTGCCAGCAGCCGCAGGGACTTGACAGATACGCAGTATTTT.